The clone carrying this TCR beta chain was recorded a few times. The antigen is unknown. CDR1 is LNHDA, CDR2 SQIVND, per germline (reference sequence). Trimming removed 2 bases at V and 4 bases at J, with 12 bases between. The CDR3 length is 15 residues. Sequenced material consisted of expressed TCRB transcripts (all of the isolated RNA was reverse transcribed). Using immunoSEQ multiplex PCR, the repertoire was profiled, and TCRdb retains in-frame clones only, with some absent. Found here are about 25,000 clones, around 65% of them singletons; the top ten hold roughly 1.2%. The data were taken from a study of beta chain features in type 1 diabetes. Study observations and caveats: Sequencing used cDNA, and cells with high TCR expression could therefore be over-represented. Whether HLA type affects TCRB rearrangement stayed undetermined in the present work. Shortening of TCRB CDR3s, moderate but significant, appeared in all four CD4+ subsets of Type 1 diabetes patients.

The clonotype originates from a woman in her forties with type 1 diabetes. This chain links TRBV19 with TRBJ1-5; D is possibly TRBD1 (5 bases). Material: stem cell memory CD4+ T cells from blood. The CDR3 coding sequence is TGTGCCAGTAGTATAAGCGACAGTAGAAATCAGCCCCAGCATTTT. Amino acids: CASSISDSRNQPQHF.